One and the same sample provided the 20 T cell receptor beta chains below, sequenced in a study of T cell responses to AZD1222 COVID-19 vaccine. The table came from immunoSEQ multiplex PCR; TCRdb's copy has only in-frame clones and leaves some out. The top ten clones hold about a fifth of a sample with some 130,000 clones, 80% to 90% of them seen once. Material: peripheral blood, obtained on day 0 of AZD1222 vaccination. The receptors were sampled from an adult in good health.

The sample holds a few counts of this clone. The chain is built from TRBV24-1 and TRBJ1-1; D is unclear. This CDR3 is 13 amino acids long. Germline V lookup: CDR1 KGHDR, CDR2 SFDVKD. V shed 5 bases and J shed 4 bases, with 10 bases lying between them. CDR3 loop: CATSARGSTEAFF. The CDR3 DNA sequence: TGTGCCACCAGTGCTAGAGGCTCCACTGAAGCTTTCTTT.

The chain combines TRBV11-2 with TRBJ2-1; 8 bases align to TRBD2. With 1 base clipped from V and 10 bases from J, the junction kept 15 bases outside the gene matches. This CDR3 has 17 residues. The germline V gene has CDR1 SGHAT and CDR2 FQNNGV. The CDR3 region is CASSLGVGAGDEGEQFF. The DNA of the CDR3 is TGTGCCAGCAGCTTAGGGGTCGGAGCGGGGGATGAGGGAGAGCAGTTCTTC.

The V gene is TRBV30, the J gene TRBJ2-6, with D possibly being TRBD1 or TRBD2 (5 bases each). CDR3 size: 14 residues. V lost 5 bases and J 4 bases, leaving 12 bases between the germline ends. Germline V gives CDR1 GTSNPN, CDR2 SVGIG (reference sequence). CDR3 amino acids: CAWAPGDGANVLTF. The CDR3 bases are TGTGCCTGGGCCCCTGGGGACGGGGCCAACGTCCTGACTTTC.

The rearrangement uses TRBV12-3 or TRBV12-4 and TRBJ1-5; TRBD1 matches at 7 bases. There are 12 residues in the CDR3. V shed 5 bases, J shed 7 bases, and the junction held 2 bases outside the gene matches. The CDR3 is CASSIQGQPQHF. The DNA of the CDR3 is TGTGCCAGCAGTATACAGGGGCAGCCCCAGCATTTT.

This clone was seen a few times. The rearrangement uses TRBV5-8 and TRBJ2-4, with D perhaps matching TRBD1 or TRBD2 (5 bases each). The CDR3 consists of 13 residues. The V end lost 4 bases, the J end lost 8 bases, and 13 bases lay between the germline ends. CDR1 SGHTS and CDR2 YDEGEE come from the germline V gene. Written as DNA, the CDR3 is TGTGCCAGCAGCGCCTGGGGACGGGACATTCAGTACTTC. Translation: CASSAWGRDIQYF.

V and J are TRBV4-2 and TRBJ2-7, with TRBD1 identical over 7 bases. This CDR3 is built from 14 residues. Trimming cost V 3 bases and J 2 bases; bases outside gene matches: 4. Germline loops: CDR1 LGHNA, CDR2 YNFKEQ. The CDR3 is CASSQGTAPYEQYF. In nucleotides, the CDR3 is TGTGCCAGCAGCCAGGGGACAGCCCCCTACGAGCAGTACTTC.

The chain couples TRBV29-1 to TRBJ1-2, with TRBD1 matching over 8 bases. V trimming: 0 bases; J trimming: 7 bases; junction bases outside the gene matches: 4. CDR1 and CDR2 from the germline V gene are SQVTM and ANQGSEA. This CDR3 region has 13 residues. The CDR3 here is CSVEEQGVGGYTF. CDR3 DNA sequence: TGCAGCGTTGAAGAACAGGGGGTAGGTGGCTACACCTTC.

The chain combines TRBV3-1 (or the pseudogene TRBV3-2) with TRBJ1-5; no reliable D call. Germline CDR1 LGHDT, CDR2 YNNKEL (reference sequence). The CDR3 length is 13 residues. Trimming removed 0 bases from V and 4 bases from J, with 4 bases in between. CDR3 residues: CASSQERNQPQHF. The CDR3 DNA sequence: TGTGCCAGCAGCCAAGAAAGGAATCAGCCCCAGCATTTT.

CDR3 bases: TGCAGCGCCCCTGCCCCCAGGGGGGAAAAACTGTTTTTT. It codes for CSAPAPRGEKLFF. This sequence joins TRBV29-1 and TRBJ1-4; 7 bases agree with TRBD1. Germline CDR1 SQVTM, CDR2 ANQGSEA. The CDR3 consists of 13 residues. V lost 7 bases to trimming and J lost 8 bases; unmatched junction nucleotides: 10.

The rearrangement uses TRBV19 and TRBJ2-6, with D unclear. Trimming took 7 bases from V and 0 from J, leaving 7 bases between them. The CDR3 totals 14 residues. Germline V gene sequence: CDR1 LNHDA, CDR2 SQIVND (reference sequence). CDR3 DNA sequence: TGTGCCAGTAAAGATTACTCTGGGGCCAACGTCCTGACTTTC. It specifies CASKDYSGANVLTF.

This chain joins TRBV28 and TRBJ2-7; a weak D match, TRBD1 (6 bases). V lost 2 bases and J 2 bases, leaving 10 bases between the germline ends. Germline V gives CDR1 MDHEN, CDR2 SYDVKM. The CDR3 is made up of 14 amino acids. The CDR3 sequence: CASSLVDRTYEQYF. The DNA for the CDR3 is TGTGCCAGCAGTTTAGTCGACAGGACCTACGAGCAGTACTTC.

The rearrangement links TRBV10-3 to TRBJ2-7; D is perhaps TRBD2 (6 bases). V shed 9 bases and J shed 5 bases, with 17 bases lying between them. Germline V lookup: CDR1 ENHRY, CDR2 SYGVKD. This CDR3 is 13 amino acids long. The CDR3: CAIAGGGMNEQYF. As DNA, the CDR3 is TGTGCCATTGCAGGAGGCGGGATGAACGAGCAGTACTTC.

This clone was found once. This chain joins TRBV18 and TRBJ1-6; 11 nucleotides align to TRBD1. Germline V gene lookup returns CDR1 KGHSH and CDR2 LQKENI. The ends lost 5 bases at V and 8 bases at J; junction bases unmatched: 2. The CDR3 loop spans 14 amino acids. The CDR3 DNA reads as TGTGCCAGCTCAACGGGACAGGGGGATTCACCCCTCCACTTT. Protein: CASSTGQGDSPLHF.

The rearrangement uses TRBV13 and TRBJ1-1; D is unclear. V was trimmed by 2 bases and J by 1 base, leaving 11 bases between them. This CDR3 comprises 15 residues. Germline V CDR1 and CDR2: PRHDT, FYEKMQ (reference sequence). CDR3 sequence (DNA): TGTGCCAGCAGCTTAAGAGGGTCGGCGAACACTGAAGCTTTCTTT. Translation: CASSLRGSANTEAFF.

This clone has only a few counts. The V and J genes are TRBV7-2 and TRBJ1-3; D not certain. Germline CDR1 and CDR2: SGHTA and FQGNSA. Trimming shortened V by 2 bases and J by 3 bases, and 14 bases separated the two germline ends. The CDR3 runs to 16 residues. The DNA of the CDR3 is TGTGCCAGCAGCTTATTTCCCGCGGCCATTGGAAACACCATATATTTT. Translated, it gives CASSLFPAAIGNTIYF.

This clone appeared once. Here the CDR3 reads CARTPRRRFEQYF. The CDR3 nucleotides read TGTGCCAGAACACCCCGACGTCGCTTCGAGCAGTACTTC. The chain combines TRBV7-9 with TRBJ2-7; D ambiguous. Germline loops: CDR1 SEHNR, CDR2 FQNEAQ (reference sequence). V was clipped by 9 bases and J by 6 bases, with 18 bases between them. This CDR3 has 13 amino acids.

The rearrangement joins TRBV24-1 to TRBJ1-1; weak D call: TRBD1 (6 bases). The CDR3 is 13 amino acids. CDR1 and CDR2 (germline): KGHDR, SFDVKD. V gave up 9 bases and J gave up 5 bases, with 15 bases separating them. For the CDR3, the DNA is TGTGCCACCCGGGCCAACAGGGAGACTGAAGCTTTCTTT. As protein: CATRANRETEAFF.

CDR3 protein: CASRADGFNQPQHF. The CDR3 DNA reads as TGTGCCAGCAGGGCTGACGGGTTTAATCAGCCCCAGCATTTT. The chain employs TRBV11-2 and TRBJ1-5; D is unresolved. Germline CDR1 reads SGHAT; CDR2 reads FQNNGV. The germline V and J ends were trimmed by 6 bases and 4 bases, with 13 bases remaining between them. There are 14 residues in the CDR3.

V gene TRBV2 combines with J gene TRBJ2-3; TRBD2 is a possible D gene (5 bases). V lost 4 bases and J lost 8, with 22 bases in between. Germline-derived CDR1 and CDR2 are SNHLY and FYNNEI. The CDR3 sequence is 16 residues long. The CDR3 protein is CASSGFGLEARGTQYF. The CDR3 nucleotides read TGTGCCAGCAGTGGTTTTGGACTCGAGGCACGGGGTACGCAGTATTTT.

The J gene is TRBJ1-5, the V gene TRBV19; D unresolved. Trimming cost V 5 bases and J 8 bases, with 16 bases left between them. The germline gives CDR1 LNHDA, CDR2 SQIVND (reference sequence). The CDR3 contains 14 residues. The CDR3 region is CASSPARGGKPQHF. Here the CDR3 DNA reads TGTGCCAGTAGTCCGGCCCGAGGAGGAAAGCCCCAGCATTTT.